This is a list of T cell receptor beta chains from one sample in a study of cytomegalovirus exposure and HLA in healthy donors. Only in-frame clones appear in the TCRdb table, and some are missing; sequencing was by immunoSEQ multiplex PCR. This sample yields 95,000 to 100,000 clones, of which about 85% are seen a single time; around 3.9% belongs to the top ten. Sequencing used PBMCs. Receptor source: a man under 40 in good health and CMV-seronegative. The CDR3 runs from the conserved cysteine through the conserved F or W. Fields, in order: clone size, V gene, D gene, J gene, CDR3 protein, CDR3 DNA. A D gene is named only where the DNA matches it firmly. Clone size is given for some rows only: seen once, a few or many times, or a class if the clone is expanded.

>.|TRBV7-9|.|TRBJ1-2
CASSPHRDRVKPYGYTF
TGTGCCAGCAGCCCTCACAGGGACCGAGTAAAACCCTATGGCTACACCTTC
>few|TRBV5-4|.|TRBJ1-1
CASSFGAEAFF
TGTGCCAGCAGCTTCGGGGCTGAAGCTTTCTTT
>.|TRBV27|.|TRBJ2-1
CANGHREGERSYNEQFF
TGTGCCAACGGCCACAGGGAGGGGGAGCGTTCCTACAATGAGCAGTTCTTC
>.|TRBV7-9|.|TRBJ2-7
CASSLSGQGAHEQYF
TGTGCCAGCAGCTTATCTGGGCAGGGTGCCCACGAGCAGTACTTC
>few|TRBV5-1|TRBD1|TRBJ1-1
CASSLETGGINLWRNTEAFF
TGCGCCAGCAGCTTGGAGACAGGGGGGATTAATCTATGGAGGAACACTGAAGCTTTCTTT
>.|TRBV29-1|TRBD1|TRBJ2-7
CSVGPRTGSYEQYF
TGCAGCGTTGGCCCTCGGACAGGATCCTACGAGCAGTACTTC
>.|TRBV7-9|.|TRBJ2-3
CASSAVRTSTDTQYF
TGTGCCAGCAGCGCTGTCCGGACTAGCACAGATACGCAGTATTTT
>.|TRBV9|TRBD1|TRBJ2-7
CASSVGTGQGVNEQYF
TGTGCCAGCAGCGTAGGAACGGGACAGGGGGTGAACGAGCAGTACTTC
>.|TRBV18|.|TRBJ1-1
CASSPPGRDKNTEAFF
TGTGCCAGCTCACCACCGGGGAGGGACAAGAACACTGAAGCTTTCTTT
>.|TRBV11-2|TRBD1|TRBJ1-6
CASSGRDRGSPLHF
TGTGCCAGCAGCGGCCGGGACAGGGGTTCACCCCTCCACTTT
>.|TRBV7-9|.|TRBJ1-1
CASSLYSALAGDGFEAFF
TGTGCCAGCAGCTTATATTCGGCTTTGGCAGGGGACGGCTTTGAAGCTTTCTTT
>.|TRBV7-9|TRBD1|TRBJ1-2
CASSYTGDYGYTF
TGTGCCAGCAGCTACACAGGGGACTATGGCTACACCTTC
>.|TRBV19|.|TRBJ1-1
CASRILRSTEAFF
TGTGCCAGTAGGATTTTAAGGAGCACTGAAGCTTTCTTT
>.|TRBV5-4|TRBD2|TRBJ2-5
CASSPGLHQETQYF
TGTGCCAGCAGCCCGGGACTACACCAAGAGACCCAGTACTTC
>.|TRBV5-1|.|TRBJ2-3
CASSSRQRSSTDTQYF
TGCGCCAGCAGCAGCCGACAGAGGTCTAGCACAGATACGCAGTATTTT
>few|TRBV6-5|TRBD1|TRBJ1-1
CASRTGTEAFF
TGTGCCAGCAGGACAGGGACTGAAGCTTTCTTT
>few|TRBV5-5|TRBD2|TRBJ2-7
CASSLRTSGNEQYF
TGTGCCAGCAGCTTGAGAACTAGCGGCAACGAGCAGTACTTC
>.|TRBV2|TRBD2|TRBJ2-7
CASWARGGPRSYEQYF
TGTGCCAGCTGGGCGCGGGGGGGCCCACGCTCCTACGAGCAGTACTTC
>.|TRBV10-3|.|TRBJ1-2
CAISDQGGYGYTF
TGTGCCATCAGTGACCAGGGTGGCTATGGCTACACCTTC
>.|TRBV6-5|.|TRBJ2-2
CASLPANTGELFF
TGTGCCAGCCTACCCGCGAACACCGGGGAGCTGTTTTTT
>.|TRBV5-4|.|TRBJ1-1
CASSLPGSEAFF
TGTGCCAGCAGCTTACCAGGTTCTGAAGCTTTCTTT
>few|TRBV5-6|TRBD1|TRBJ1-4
CASSLRGRGKTNEKLFF
TGTGCCAGCAGCTTGCGGGGCAGGGGGAAAACTAATGAAAAACTGTTTTTT
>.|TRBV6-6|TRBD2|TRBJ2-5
CASREPLAGKETQYF
TGTGCCAGCAGGGAGCCACTAGCGGGGAAAGAGACCCAGTACTTC
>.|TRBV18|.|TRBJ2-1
CASSLENEQFF
TGTGCCAGCTCACTGGAGAATGAGCAGTTCTTC
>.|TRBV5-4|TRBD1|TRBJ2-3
CASRRQGSTDTQYF
TGTGCCAGCAGACGACAGGGTAGCACAGATACGCAGTATTTT
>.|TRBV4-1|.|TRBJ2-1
CASSQEVGVTGQFF
TGCGCCAGCAGCCAAGAAGTAGGGGTTACAGGGCAGTTCTTC
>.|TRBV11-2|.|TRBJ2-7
CASSPLRDPYEQYF
TGTGCCAGCAGCCCTCTGCGGGACCCCTACGAGCAGTACTTC
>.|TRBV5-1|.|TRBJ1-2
CASSLEGDGYTF
TGCGCCAGCAGCTTGGAAGGGGATGGCTACACCTTC
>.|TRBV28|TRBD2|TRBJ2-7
CASRSGSEQYF
TGTGCCAGCAGGAGCGGGAGCGAGCAGTACTTC
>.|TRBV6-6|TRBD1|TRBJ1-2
CASSYSTGGLDGYTF
TGTGCCAGCAGTTACTCGACAGGGGGATTGGATGGCTACACCTTC
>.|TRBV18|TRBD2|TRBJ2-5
CASSQPTSAKETQYF
TGTGCCAGCTCACAACCGACTAGCGCGAAAGAGACCCAGTACTTC
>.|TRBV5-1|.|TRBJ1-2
CASSFSRDLDYGYTF
TGCGCCAGCAGCTTTTCCCGGGACTTAGACTATGGCTACACCTTC
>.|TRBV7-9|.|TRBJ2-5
CASSSMGLGASGETQYF
TGTGCCAGCAGTTCTATGGGGTTGGGGGCTAGCGGAGAGACCCAGTACTTC
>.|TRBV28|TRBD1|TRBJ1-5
CASKSQGAMPQHF
TGTGCCAGCAAATCTCAGGGGGCTATGCCCCAGCATTTT
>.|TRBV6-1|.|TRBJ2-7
CASSEAGTSGEQYF
TGTGCCAGCAGTGAAGCCGGAACCTCGGGGGAGCAGTACTTC
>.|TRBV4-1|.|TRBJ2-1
CASSPISDFQQFF
TGCGCCAGCAGCCCCATTTCCGACTTCCAGCAGTTCTTC
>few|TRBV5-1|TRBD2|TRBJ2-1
CASSLEASGAYNEQFF
TGCGCCAGCAGCTTGGAGGCTAGCGGGGCCTACAATGAGCAGTTCTTC
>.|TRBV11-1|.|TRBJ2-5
CASSLGERETQYF
TGTGCCAGCAGCTTAGGAGAGCGGGAGACCCAGTACTTC
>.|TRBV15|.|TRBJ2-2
CATSPTRGNTGELFF
TGTGCCACCAGCCCCACACGAGGAAACACCGGGGAGCTGTTTTTT
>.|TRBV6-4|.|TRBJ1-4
CASGQSNEKLFF
TGTGCGTCTGGACAGTCTAATGAAAAACTGTTTTTT
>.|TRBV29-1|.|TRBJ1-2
CSVSNYGYTF
TGCAGCGTCTCTAACTATGGCTACACCTTC
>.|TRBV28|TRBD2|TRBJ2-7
CASSLGGTSGPEQYF
TGTGCCAGCAGTTTAGGAGGGACTAGCGGCCCCGAGCAGTACTTC
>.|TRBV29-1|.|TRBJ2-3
CSAGGTYYTDTQYF
TGCAGCGCCGGAGGGACTTACTACACAGATACGCAGTATTTT
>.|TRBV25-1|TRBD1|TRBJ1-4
CASSRPDRGPNEKLFF
TGTGCCAGCAGTCGACCTGACAGGGGGCCCAATGAAAAACTGTTTTTT
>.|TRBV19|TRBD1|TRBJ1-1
CASSLSRGPTEAFF
TGTGCCAGTAGTTTAAGCAGGGGGCCAACTGAAGCTTTCTTT
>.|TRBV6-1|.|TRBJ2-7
CASSASQGFQYF
TGTGCCAGCAGTGCGTCTCAGGGTTTCCAGTACTTC
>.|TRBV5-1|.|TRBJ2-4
CASSPRRLAKNIQYF
TGCGCCAGCAGCCCCCGGAGGCTAGCCAAAAACATTCAGTACTTC
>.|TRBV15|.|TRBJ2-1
CATSRSGGQYNEQFF
TGTGCCACCAGCAGGTCCGGGGGTCAATACAATGAGCAGTTCTTC
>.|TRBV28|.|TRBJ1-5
CASKARVNQPQHF
TGTGCCAGCAAGGCCAGGGTTAATCAGCCCCAGCATTTT
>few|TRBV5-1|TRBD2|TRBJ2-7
CASSRRGEQIPYEQYF
TGCGCCAGCAGCCGGCGGGGGGAGCAAATACCCTACGAGCAGTACTTC
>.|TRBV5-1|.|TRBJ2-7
CASSWDNYEQYF
TGCGCCAGCAGCTGGGACAACTACGAGCAGTACTTC